The 2 T cell receptor beta chains presented below share a single source sample, sequenced in a study of shared clonotypes between healthy human individuals. The protocol was immunoSEQ multiplex PCR, while the TCRdb copy is restricted to in-frame clones and leaves out a portion. The sample lists some 1,100,000 clones; approximately 78% were seen once. Sequenced input: memory CD4+ T cells from PBMCs. The subset denotes: CD45RA-negative fraction. These receptors originate from a man younger than 30 in good health. Some clones in this sample may be carry-over from other donors' samples.

Comments on this clone: The same CDR3 can be traced to other DNA sequences in this sample. The rearrangement uses TRBV18 and TRBJ2-1; TRBD1 is a possible D gene (6 bases). This CDR3 is built from 15 residues. Trimming pared 3 bases from V and 0 bases from J, leaving 9 bases between. Germline CDR1 is KGHSH and CDR2 is LQKENI. This chain's CDR3 is CASSPTGSSYNEQFF. The CDR3 DNA follows: TGTGCCAGCTCACCTACAGGGAGCTCCTACAATGAGCAGTTCTTC.

V usage is TRBV5-1 and J usage is TRBJ2-1; the match to TRBD2 covers 11 bases. The CDR3 covers 16 residues. V was pared by 4 bases and J by 6 bases, with 9 bases of the junction left unmatched. From germline, CDR1 is SGHRS and CDR2 YFSETQ. CDR3 residues: CASSPGGTSGANEQFF. In nucleotides, the CDR3 is TGCGCCAGCAGCCCGGGGGGGACTAGCGGAGCCAATGAGCAGTTCTTC.